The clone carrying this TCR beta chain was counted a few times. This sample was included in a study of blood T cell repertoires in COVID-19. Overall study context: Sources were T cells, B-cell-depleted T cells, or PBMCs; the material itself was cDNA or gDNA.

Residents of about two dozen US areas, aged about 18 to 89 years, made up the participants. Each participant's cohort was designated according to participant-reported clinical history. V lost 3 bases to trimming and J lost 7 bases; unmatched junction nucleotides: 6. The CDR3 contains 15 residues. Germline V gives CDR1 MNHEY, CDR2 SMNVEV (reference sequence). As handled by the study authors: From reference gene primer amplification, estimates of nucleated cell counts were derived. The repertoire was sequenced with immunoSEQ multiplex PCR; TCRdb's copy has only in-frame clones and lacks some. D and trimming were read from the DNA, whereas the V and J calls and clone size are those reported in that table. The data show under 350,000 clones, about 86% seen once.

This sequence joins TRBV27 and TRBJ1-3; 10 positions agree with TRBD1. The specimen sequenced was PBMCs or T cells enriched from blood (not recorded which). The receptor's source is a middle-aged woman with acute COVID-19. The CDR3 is CASSFTGDRGNTIYF. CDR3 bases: TGTGCCAGCAGTTTCACCGGGGACAGGGGCAACACCATATATTTT.